This note documents a single T cell receptor (beta chain) sequence. This CDR3 comprises 17 residues. The germline V and J ends were trimmed by 4 bases and 4 bases, with 23 bases remaining between them. Germline V gene lookup returns CDR1 GTSNPN and CDR2 SVGIG (reference sequence). The sample is drawn from a study of blood T cell repertoires in COVID-19. Background on the study: Samples taken during acute and convalescent COVID-19 were collected in the United States, Italy and Spain. PBMCs, B-cell-depleted T cells, or T cells provided the cDNA or gDNA that made up the material.

Sequenced by immunoSEQ multiplex PCR; TCRdb stores in-frame clones only, minus some. The table includes approximately 150,000 clones, approximately 86% detected once. This receptor was identified in a woman aged 55-69 years with acute or convalescent COVID-19. The chain joins TRBV30 to TRBJ2-1; weak D call: TRBD2 (9 bases). The specimen sequenced was peripheral blood. The DNA for the CDR3 is TGTGCCTGGACCCGACAGGGGCTAGCGGGGTTTTACAATGAGCAGTTCTTC. This sequence encodes CAWTRQGLAGFYNEQFF.